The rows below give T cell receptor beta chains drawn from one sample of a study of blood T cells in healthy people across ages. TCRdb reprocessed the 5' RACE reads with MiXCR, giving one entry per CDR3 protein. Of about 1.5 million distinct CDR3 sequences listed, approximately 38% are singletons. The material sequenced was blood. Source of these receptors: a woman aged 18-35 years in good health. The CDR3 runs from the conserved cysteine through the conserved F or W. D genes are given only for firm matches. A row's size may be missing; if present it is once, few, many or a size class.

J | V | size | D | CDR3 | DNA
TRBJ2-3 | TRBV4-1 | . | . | CASRTAETSIDTQYF | TGCGCCAGCAGGACGGCGGAAACTAGCATAGATACGCAGTATTTT
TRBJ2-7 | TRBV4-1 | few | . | CASSLRDRTGLLDEQYF | TGCGCCAGCAGCCTAAGGGACCGGACTGGGCTTCTGGACGAGCAGTACTTC
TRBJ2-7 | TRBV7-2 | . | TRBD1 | CASCFWGTGYHEQYF | TGTGCCAGCTGCTTTTGGGGGACAGGCTACCACGAGCAGTACTTC
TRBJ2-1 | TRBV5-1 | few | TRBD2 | CASSSTNFGTSGGIYNEQFF | TGCGCCAGCAGCTCAACGAATTTCGGGACTAGCGGGGGTATATACAATGAGCAGTTCTTC
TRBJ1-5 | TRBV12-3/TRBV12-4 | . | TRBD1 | CASSQTGVRSNQPQHF | TGTGCCAGCAGTCAGACAGGGGTTCGAAGCAATCAGCCCCAGCATTTT
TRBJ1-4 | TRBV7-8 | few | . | CASSPVGLARLFF | TGTGCCAGCAGCCCCGTGGGTCTCGCCCGGTTGTTTTTT
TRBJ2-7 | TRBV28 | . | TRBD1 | CASRATGQGTYEQYF | TGTGCCAGCAGAGCGACGGGACAGGGTACCTACGAGCAGTACTTC
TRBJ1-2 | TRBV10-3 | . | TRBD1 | CAISELDRGHGYTF | TGTGCCATCAGTGAGCTGGACAGGGGCCATGGCTACACCTTC
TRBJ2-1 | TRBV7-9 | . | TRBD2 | CASLLTSGDNEQFF | TGTGCCAGCCTGTTGACTAGCGGGGACAATGAGCAGTTCTTC
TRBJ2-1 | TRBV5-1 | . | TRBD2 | CASSLWLAGGENEQFF | TGCGCCAGCAGCTTGTGGTTAGCGGGAGGGGAAAATGAGCAGTTCTTC
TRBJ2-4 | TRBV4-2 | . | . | CASSQVGSGAEGAKNIQYF | TGTGCCAGCAGCCAAGTTGGGTCAGGGGCTGAGGGGGCCAAAAACATTCAGTACTTC
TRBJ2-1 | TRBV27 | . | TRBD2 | CASSSKAGGAYNEQFF | TGTGCCAGCAGTTCGAAAGCGGGAGGGGCCTACAATGAGCAGTTCTTC
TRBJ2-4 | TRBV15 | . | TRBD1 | CATSRDLGGQGAKNIQYF | TGTGCCACCAGCAGAGATCTCGGAGGACAGGGGGCCAAAAACATTCAGTACTTC
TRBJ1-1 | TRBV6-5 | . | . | CASSWLGGDTEAFF | TGTGCCAGCAGTTGGTTGGGGGGAGACACTGAAGCTTTCTTT
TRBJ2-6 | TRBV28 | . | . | CASSAGSGSSGANVLTF | TGTGCCAGCAGTGCGGGTTCTGGGTCCTCTGGGGCCAACGTCCTGACTTTC
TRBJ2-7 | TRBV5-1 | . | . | CASSWSESLYNEQYF | TGCGCCAGCAGCTGGAGCGAGAGCCTCTACAATGAGCAGTACTTC
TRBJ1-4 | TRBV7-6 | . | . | CASKTTPLNEKLFF | TGTGCCAGCAAAACCACCCCTCTTAATGAAAAACTGTTTTTT
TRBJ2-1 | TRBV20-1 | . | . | CSASRPEDLWSEQFF | TGCAGTGCTAGTCGGCCAGAGGACTTATGGAGTGAGCAGTTCTTC
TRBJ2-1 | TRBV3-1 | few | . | CASGNSYNEQFF | TGTGCCAGCGGAAACTCCTACAATGAGCAGTTCTTC
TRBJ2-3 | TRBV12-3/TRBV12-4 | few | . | CASGAISPQDTQYF | TGTGCCAGCGGGGCAATATCCCCACAAGATACGCAGTATTTT
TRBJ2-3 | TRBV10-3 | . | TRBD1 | CAISLTGGVADTQYF | TGTGCCATCAGCCTGACAGGGGGTGTCGCAGATACGCAGTATTTT
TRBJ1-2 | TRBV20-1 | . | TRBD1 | CSARGGTGKDGYTF | TGCAGTGCTAGGGGCGGGACAGGGAAGGATGGCTACACCTTC
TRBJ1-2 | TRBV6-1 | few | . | CASSEQGNGYTF | TGTGCCAGCAGTGAACAGGGAAATGGCTACACCTTC
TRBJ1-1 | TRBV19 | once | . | CASSTQHINTEAFF | TGTGCCAGTAGTACGCAACACATCAACACTGAAGCTTTCTTT
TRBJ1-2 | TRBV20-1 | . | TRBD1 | CSAPDRAVYGYTF | TGCAGTGCTCCGGACAGGGCGGTATATGGCTACACCTTC
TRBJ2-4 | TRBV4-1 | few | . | CASSQEEGARVIQYF | TGCGCCAGCAGCCAAGAGGAAGGGGCGCGGGTCATTCAGTACTTC
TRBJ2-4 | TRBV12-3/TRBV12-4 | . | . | CASSGVVAKNIQYF | TGTGCCAGCAGTGGCGTGGTAGCCAAAAACATTCAGTACTTC
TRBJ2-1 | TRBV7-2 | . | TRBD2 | CASSTGTSGGADEQFF | TGTGCCAGCAGCACTGGGACTAGCGGAGGGGCCGATGAGCAGTTCTTC
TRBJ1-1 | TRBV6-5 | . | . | CASWLGTEAFF | TGTGCCAGCTGGCTGGGGACTGAAGCTTTCTTT
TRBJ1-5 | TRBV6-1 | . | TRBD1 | CASSETGEINQPQHF | TGTGCCAGCAGTGAAACAGGGGAAATCAATCAGCCCCAGCATTTT
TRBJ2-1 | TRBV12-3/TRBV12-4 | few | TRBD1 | CASSPGGSAYNEQFF | TGTGCCAGCAGTCCAGGGGGCTCAGCCTACAATGAGCAGTTCTTC